The 11 T cell receptor beta chains in this list originate from one sample, sequenced in a study of T cell repertoires in cytomegalovirus infection. These receptors lack a known antigen. Via MiXCR, TCRdb re-called the reads, giving one row per CDR3 protein. The table records roughly 500,000 distinct CDR3 sequences, roughly 34% of them present only once. Sequencing was performed on cultured PBMCs, taken from culture after CMV antigen stimulation. The receptors come from a human donor in good health (CMV status not recorded). Some clones in this sample may be carry-over from other donors' samples.

The CDR3 sequence is CASTFWADSTDTQYF. DNA for the CDR3: TGTGCCAGCACCTTTTGGGCCGATAGCACAGATACGCAGTATTTT. The rearrangement links TRBV11-2 to TRBJ2-3; no clear D. The CDR3 totals 15 residues. Trimming cost V 7 bases and J 0 bases, with 14 bases left between them. Germline CDR1 SGHAT, CDR2 FQNNGV. Full variable domain (outside the CDR3, taken from reference TRBV11-2 and TRBJ2-3): EAGVAQSPRYKIIEKRQSVAFWCNPISGHATLYWYQQILGQGPKLLIQFQNNGVVDDSQLPKDRFSAERLKGVDSTLKIQPAKLEDSAVYLCASTFWADSTDTQYFGPGTRLTVL.

The chain carries TRBV6-5 and TRBJ2-7, with D possibly called TRBD1 or TRBD2 (5 bases each). The CDR3 is made up of 14 amino acids. Germline V CDR1 and CDR2: MNHEY, SVGAGI. Trimming shortened V by 7 bases and J by 2 bases, and 15 bases separated the two germline ends. CDR3 amino acids: CASNSSWGTYEQYV. The CDR3 DNA reads as TGTGCCAGCAATTCCTCGTGGGGGACCTACGAGCAGTACGTC.

V gene TRBV6-2 or TRBV6-3 combines with J gene TRBJ2-5; TRBD2 aligns across 13 bases. The length of the CDR3 is 14 residues. Looked up from germline, CDR1 is MNHEY and CDR2 is SVGEGT. Trimming cost V 11 bases and J 5 bases; bases outside gene matches: 8. CDR3 coding DNA: TGTGCCGTTGGGACTAGCGGGGACTACGAGACCCAGTACTTC. Protein sequence: CAVGTSGDYETQYF.

A few counts support this clonotype. V gene TRBV5-4 combines with J gene TRBJ2-5; no reliable D call. Germline CDR1 reads SGHNT; CDR2 reads YYREEE (reference sequence). The V end lost 3 bases, the J end lost 5 bases, and 11 bases lay between the germline ends. The CDR3 totals 13 residues. CDR3 protein: CASSSGLFETQYF. The CDR3 nucleotides are TGTGCCAGCAGCTCCGGGTTGTTTGAGACCCAGTACTTC.

V gene TRBV5-5 combines with J gene TRBJ1-2; D is undetermined. The CDR3 sequence is 14 residues long. Germline V gives CDR1 SGHKS, CDR2 YYEKEE (reference sequence). The V end was cut by 1 base, the J end by 1 base, with 8 bases between. The DNA of the CDR3 is TGTGCCAGCAGCTTGTATAGGTATAACTATGGCTACACCTTC. Protein sequence: CASSLYRYNYGYTF.

This clonotype was seen only a few times. The V call is TRBV11-2, the J call TRBJ2-3; 8 bases are a match to TRBD2. Germline V gives CDR1 SGHAT, CDR2 FQNNGV. Trimming cost V 3 bases and J 0 bases; bases outside gene matches: 20. CDR3 length: 21 amino acids. As DNA, the CDR3 is TGTGCCAGCAGCTTGGGTGCTTGGAGCAAGGGGACTAGTATTAGCACAGATACGCAGTATTTT. Translation: CASSLGAWSKGTSISTDTQYF. Based on the CDR3 plus reference TRBV11-2 and TRBJ2-3, the full variable domain is EAGVAQSPRYKIIEKRQSVAFWCNPISGHATLYWYQQILGQGPKLLIQFQNNGVVDDSQLPKDRFSAERLKGVDSTLKIQPAKLEDSAVYLCASSLGAWSKGTSISTDTQYFGPGTRLTVL.

This clonotype appeared a few times. This sequence joins TRBV7-9 and TRBJ1-4; no clear D. The V gene lost 2 bases and the J gene lost 6 bases, with 10 bases spanning the gap. The V gene's germline CDR1 is SEHNR and CDR2 FQNEAQ (reference sequence). The CDR3 has 14 amino acids. The CDR3 reads CASSLTVFDEKLFF. CDR3 bases: TGTGCCAGCAGCTTAACCGTCTTTGATGAAAAACTGTTTTTT.

The rearrangement uses TRBV6-1 and TRBJ2-7; possibly TRBD2 for D (5 bases). In germline, CDR1 is MNHNS, CDR2 SASEGT. The CDR3 extends over 16 amino acids. V lost 1 base to trimming and J lost 2 bases, with 15 bases between them. The CDR3 sequence is CASSEGPRSGPYEQYF. For the CDR3, the DNA is TGTGCCAGCAGTGAAGGACCGAGAAGCGGACCCTACGAGCAGTACTTC.

The chain joins TRBV4-1 to TRBJ1-1; D is perhaps TRBD1 (5 bases). The CDR3 runs to 16 residues. Trimming removed 5 bases from V and 1 base from J, with 17 bases in between. Germline V lookup: CDR1 MGHRA, CDR2 YSYEKL. The CDR3 loop reads CASSIRTTKENTEAFF. The CDR3 DNA is TGCGCCAGCAGCATCCGGACAACTAAAGAGAACACTGAAGCTTTCTTT.

This clonotype was counted many times. The chain couples TRBV5-1 to TRBJ1-1, with D unclear. The length of the CDR3 is 14 residues. Trimming removed 0 bases at V and 1 base at J, with 7 bases between. The germline V gene has CDR1 SGHRS and CDR2 YFSETQ. The DNA for the CDR3 is TGCGCCAGCAGCTTGGCTACCGGGAACACTGAAGCTTTCTTT. It specifies CASSLATGNTEAFF.

J is TRBJ2-3 and V is TRBV25-1; 11 bases agree with TRBD2. Losses at the gene ends were 6 bases for V and 1 base for J; bases not matched to a gene: 6. The CDR3 extends over 16 amino acids. The germline V gene encodes CDR1 MGHDK and CDR2 SYGVNS. CDR3 nucleotides: TGTGCCAGCAGGCCGGGACTAGCGGAAGGCACAGATACGCAGTATTTT. This codes for CASRPGLAEGTDTQYF. The full variable domain, with the rest looked up from reference TRBV25-1 and TRBJ2-3, is EADIYQTPRYLVIGTGKKITLECSQTMGHDKMYWYQQDPGMELHLIHYSYGVNSTEKGDLSSESTVSRIRTEHFPLTLESARPSHTSQYLCASRPGLAEGTDTQYFGPGTRLTVL.